A selection of T cell receptor beta chains follows, all from one sample in a study of cytomegalovirus exposure and HLA in healthy donors. Produced via immunoSEQ multiplex PCR; TCRdb's table is partial and in-frame only. The table has some 130,000 clones, 79% seen once. The sequenced sample consisted of PBMCs. Receptors originate from a man aged 40-55 years in good health and CMV-seropositive. The CDR3 runs from the conserved cysteine through the conserved F or W. A D gene is named only where the DNA matches it firmly. Clone size appears in some rows only: once, few, many, or a class for an expanded clone.

j_call clone_size d_call v_call cdr3_aa cdr3_nt
TRBJ1-4 few NA TRBV29-1 CSVGIETGLFF TGCAGCGTTGGGATTGAGACAGGTCTGTTTTTT
TRBJ2-4 once NA TRBV11-2 CASSLDRNKNIQYF TGTGCCAGCAGCTTAGACAGAAACAAAAACATTCAGTACTTC
TRBJ2-5 NA NA TRBV2 CASTLLRAQETQYF TGTGCCAGCACCTTATTGCGGGCCCAAGAGACCCAGTACTTC
TRBJ2-2 few NA TRBV6-5 CASSTGIAVTGELFF TGTGCCAGCAGTACCGGGATAGCCGTCACCGGGGAGCTGTTTTTT
TRBJ1-6 few TRBD1 TRBV30 CAWSEGQGYSPLHF TGTGCCTGGAGTGAGGGACAGGGCTATTCACCCCTCCACTTT
TRBJ2-6 NA NA TRBV14 CASSQGPAAGANVLTF TGTGCCAGCAGCCAGGGTCCAGCGGCTGGGGCCAACGTCCTGACTTTC
TRBJ1-2 NA TRBD1 TRBV15 CATSRDPGQGIRYANYGYTF TGTGCCACCAGCAGAGATCCGGGACAGGGGATTCGGTACGCTAACTATGGCTACACCTTC
TRBJ2-5 NA NA TRBV6-5 CASQPGTIQETQYF TGTGCCAGCCAACCCGGGACAATCCAAGAGACCCAGTACTTC
TRBJ1-3 once TRBD1 TRBV6-6 CASSGTGGIVSDTIYF TGTGCCAGCAGTGGAACAGGGGGGATAGTCTCGGACACCATATATTTT
TRBJ2-5 NA NA TRBV5-6 CASSLKRVETQYF TGTGCCAGCAGCTTGAAGCGGGTAGAGACCCAGTACTTC
TRBJ2-1 NA TRBD2 TRBV5-1 CASSFLAGDNEQFF TGCGCCAGCAGCTTCCTAGCGGGGGACAATGAGCAGTTCTTC
TRBJ1-1 NA NA TRBV21-1 CASSKVAGGNTEAFF NA
TRBJ2-5 NA NA TRBV5-1 CASSVVSGETQYF TGCGCCAGCAGCGTCGTATCGGGGGAGACCCAGTACTTC
TRBJ2-7 once TRBD2 TRBV7-2 CASSSLAGGSNEQYF TGTGCCAGCAGCTCATTAGCGGGAGGGTCTAACGAGCAGTACTTC
TRBJ2-7 NA NA TRBV7-3 CASSLSAYSTEQYF TGTGCCAGCAGCTTAAGCGCATACTCCACCGAGCAGTACTTC
TRBJ1-5 NA NA TRBV7-2 CASSTRTLNQPQHF TGTGCCAGCAGCACACGGACACTAAATCAGCCCCAGCATTTT
TRBJ1-6 NA NA TRBV30 CAWSSGLNSPLHF TGTGCCTGGAGTTCAGGACTGAATTCACCCCTCCACTTT
TRBJ1-6 once NA TRBV2 CASRADRYNSPLHF TGTGCCAGCAGGGCAGACAGATATAATTCACCCCTCCACTTT
TRBJ2-2 NA NA TRBV14 CASSSLRTGELFF TGTGCCAGCAGCTCCTTGCGGACCGGGGAGCTGTTTTTT
TRBJ1-1 NA NA TRBV7-9 CASSPRGGAGGTEAFF TGTGCCAGCAGCCCGCGCGGGGGGGCGGGGGGCACTGAAGCTTTCTTT
TRBJ2-1 few TRBD2 TRBV13 CASSLSGDLYNEQFF TGTGCCAGCAGCCTTAGCGGGGACCTCTACAATGAGCAGTTCTTC
TRBJ1-2 few NA TRBV5-1 CASSLAVDSPRGYTF TGCGCCAGCAGCTTGGCCGTTGACAGCCCCCGGGGCTACACCTTC
TRBJ1-2 NA NA TRBV7-8 CASSPNGGGYGYTF TGTGCCAGCAGCCCCAACGGAGGCGGCTATGGCTACACCTTC
TRBJ2-7 once NA TRBV5-1 CASRSGHDVYEQYF TGCGCCAGCAGATCGGGACACGACGTCTACGAGCAGTACTTC
TRBJ1-6 NA NA TRBV9 CASSVSTADNSPLHF TGTGCCAGCAGCGTCTCGACCGCGGATAATTCACCCCTCCACTTT
TRBJ2-7 NA TRBD2 TRBV7-7 CASSSATSGNKSTYEQYF TGTGCCAGCAGCTCGGCGACTAGCGGGAACAAATCGACCTACGAGCAGTACTTC
TRBJ2-2 NA TRBD2 TRBV4-1 CASSLGLAGYTWELFF TGCGCCAGCAGCCTTGGGCTAGCGGGTTATACCTGGGAGCTGTTTTTT
TRBJ2-5 NA NA TRBV5-1 CASSLASLETQYF TGCGCCAGCAGCTTGGCCTCCTTAGAGACCCAGTACTTC
TRBJ2-7 NA TRBD2 TRBV5-1 CASSLAREGEQYF TGCGCCAGCAGCTTGGCCCGGGAGGGCGAGCAGTACTTC
TRBJ2-7 NA TRBD2 TRBV10-1 CASAGETSGRSYEQYF TGCGCCAGCGCCGGAGAGACTAGCGGGCGAAGTTACGAGCAGTACTTC
TRBJ1-2 once NA TRBV28 CASSLFDSNGYTF TGTGCCAGCAGTTTATTTGACTCTAATGGCTACACCTTC
TRBJ2-1 once NA TRBV5-6 CASSSYRGGEQFF TGTGCCAGCAGCAGTTACAGGGGAGGTGAGCAGTTCTTC
TRBJ1-6 NA NA TRBV19 CASSVGTESPLHF TGTGCCAGTAGTGTAGGCACAGAGTCACCCCTCCACTTT
TRBJ2-7 NA NA TRBV27 CASSFRRPRTTEQYF TGTGCCAGCAGTTTTCGGAGGCCCCGAACTACCGAGCAGTACTTC
TRBJ1-6 NA NA TRBV28 CASSFASTVNNSPLHF TGTGCCAGCAGTTTTGCATCGACAGTCAATAATTCACCCCTCCACTTT
TRBJ1-2 once TRBD1 TRBV2 CASSLDRENGYTF TGTGCCAGCAGTTTGGACAGGGAGAATGGCTACACCTTC
TRBJ2-7 few TRBD2 TRBV6-1 CASSEAMLAGEGQYF TGTGCCAGCAGTGAAGCGATGCTAGCGGGAGAGGGGCAGTACTTC
TRBJ1-2 NA NA TRBV10-3 CAIGNLLGYTF TGTGCCATCGGAAATCTTTTGGGCTACACCTTT
TRBJ2-7 NA TRBD1 TRBV7-8 CASSLAVTGGGYEQYF TGTGCCAGCAGCTTAGCCGTAACAGGGGGCGGCTACGAGCAGTACTTC
TRBJ2-5 NA TRBD1 TRBV18 CASSTTGGKGETQYF TGTGCCAGCTCAACGACAGGGGGCAAAGGGGAGACCCAGTACTTC
TRBJ1-1 NA TRBD1 TRBV2 CASRGQVGTEAFF TGTGCCAGCAGGGGACAGGTAGGAACTGAAGCTTTCTTT
TRBJ2-7 NA TRBD1 TRBV30 CAWNQGDYEQYF TGTGCCTGGAATCAGGGGGACTACGAGCAGTACTTC
TRBJ2-7 NA NA TRBV10-1 CASSEAGTPYEQYF TGCGCCAGCAGTGAGGCAGGGACTCCCTACGAGCAGTACTTC
TRBJ1-1 NA NA TRBV5-1 CASSSERLGRTEAFF TGCGCCAGCAGCTCGGAGCGCTTGGGGAGGACTGAAGCTTTCTTT
TRBJ2-5 NA NA TRBV29-1 CSVEDGRGGETQYF TGCAGCGTTGAGGATGGGCGGGGCGGAGAGACCCAGTACTTC
TRBJ2-2 NA NA TRBV2 CASSVLAPHTGELFF TGTGCCAGCAGTGTATTGGCACCCCACACCGGGGAGCTGTTTTTT
TRBJ2-5 NA TRBD1 TRBV9 CASSGRTGGGETQYF TGTGCCAGCAGCGGCCGGACAGGGGGCGGCGAGACCCAGTACTTC